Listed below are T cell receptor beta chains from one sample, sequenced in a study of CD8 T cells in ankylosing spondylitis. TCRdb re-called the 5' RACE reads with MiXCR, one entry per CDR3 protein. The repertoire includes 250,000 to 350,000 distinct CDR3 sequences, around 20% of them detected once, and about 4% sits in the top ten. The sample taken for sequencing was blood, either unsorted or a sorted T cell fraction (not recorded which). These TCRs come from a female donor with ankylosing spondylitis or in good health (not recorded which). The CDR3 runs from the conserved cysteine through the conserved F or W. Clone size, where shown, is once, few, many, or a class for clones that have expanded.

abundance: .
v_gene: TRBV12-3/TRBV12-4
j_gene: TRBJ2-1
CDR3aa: CASQAGTQRAQSYNEQFF

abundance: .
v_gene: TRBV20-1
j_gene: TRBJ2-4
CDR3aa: CSASPVYGRAGNIQYF

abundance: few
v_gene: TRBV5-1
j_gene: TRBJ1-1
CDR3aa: CASSLDLQGDTEAFF

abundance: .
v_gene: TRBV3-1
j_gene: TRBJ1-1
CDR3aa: CASSHHKNTEAFF

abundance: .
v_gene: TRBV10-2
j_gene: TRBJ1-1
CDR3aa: CASRGWGANTEAFF

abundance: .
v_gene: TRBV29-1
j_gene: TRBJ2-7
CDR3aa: CSVATGGAYEQYF

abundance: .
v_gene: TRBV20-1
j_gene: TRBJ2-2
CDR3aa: CSARDFAGPNTGELFF

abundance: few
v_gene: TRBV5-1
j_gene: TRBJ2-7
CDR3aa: CASSMGGLADYEQYF

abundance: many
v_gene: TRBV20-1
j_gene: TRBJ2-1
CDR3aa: CSAPSGSSYNEQFF

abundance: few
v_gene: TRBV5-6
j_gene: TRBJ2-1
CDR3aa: CASRLVRGRMEFF

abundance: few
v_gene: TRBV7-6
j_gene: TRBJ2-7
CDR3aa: CASSTPLRGISSYEQYF

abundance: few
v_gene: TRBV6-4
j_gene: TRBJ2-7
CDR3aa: CASSTSLLGATSNPYEWYF

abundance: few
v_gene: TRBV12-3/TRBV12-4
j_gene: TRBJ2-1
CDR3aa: CASSILGLPNEQFF

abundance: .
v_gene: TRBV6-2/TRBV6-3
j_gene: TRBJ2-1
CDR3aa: CASSYEFYNEQFF

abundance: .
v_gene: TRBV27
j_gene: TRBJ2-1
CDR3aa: CASSPGPRILSYNEQFF

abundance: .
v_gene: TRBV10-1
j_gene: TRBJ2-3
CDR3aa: CASSESWQPGGTDTQYF

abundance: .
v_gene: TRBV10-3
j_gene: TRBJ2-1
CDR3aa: CAISESANGANERFF

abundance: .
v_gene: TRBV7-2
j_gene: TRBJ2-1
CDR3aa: CASSLASGGASYNEQFF

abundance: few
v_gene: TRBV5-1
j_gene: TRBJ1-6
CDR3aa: CASSWDSHRNSPLHF

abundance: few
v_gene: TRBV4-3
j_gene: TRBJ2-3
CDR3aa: CASSPGLAETDTQYF

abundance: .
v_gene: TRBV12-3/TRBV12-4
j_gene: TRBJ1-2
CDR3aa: CASSPDYGQGGGYTF

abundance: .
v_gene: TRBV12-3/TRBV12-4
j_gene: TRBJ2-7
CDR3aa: CASSLVSPYEQYF

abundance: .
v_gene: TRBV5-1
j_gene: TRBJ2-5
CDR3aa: CASSFPLRETQYF

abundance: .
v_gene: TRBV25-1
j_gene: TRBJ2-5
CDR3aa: CASSEPPGTGQETQYF

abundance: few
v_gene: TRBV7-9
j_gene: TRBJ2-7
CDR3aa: CASSLNGGVYEQYF

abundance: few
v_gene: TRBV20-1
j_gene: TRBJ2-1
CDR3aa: CSARDRRGSYNEQFF

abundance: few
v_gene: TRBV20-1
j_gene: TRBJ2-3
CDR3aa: CSARDRWGDTQYF